The next 19 T cell receptor beta chains were all read from a single sample in a study of T cells after yellow fever vaccination. TCRdb re-derived calls from the 5' RACE reads in MiXCR, one entry per CDR3 protein. The profile shows fewer than 350,000 distinct CDR3 sequences, 3.6% of them singletons. The source was PBMCs, collected on the day of the yellow fever booster vaccination. These receptors originate from a man aged 18 to 30 who received the YFV17D yellow fever vaccine.

This clonotype has at least ten counts. The chain links TRBV20-1 to TRBJ1-1; the D is unclear. The CDR3 loop spans 13 amino acids. V gave up 5 bases and J gave up 0 bases, with 10 bases separating them. Germline-derived CDR1 and CDR2 are DFQATT and SNEGSKA (reference sequence). The CDR3 coding sequence is TGCAGTGCTCAGGACGGATTGAACACTGAAGCTTTCTTT. The encoded protein is CSAQDGLNTEAFF.

This clonotype showed up just a few times. The chain combines TRBV20-1 with TRBJ1-1; unclear D gene. The CDR3 extends over 12 amino acids. Germline assignment: CDR1 DFQATT and CDR2 SNEGSKA (reference sequence). V was pared by 0 bases and J by 5 bases, with 7 bases between. The CDR3 loop reads CSARDPGTEAFF. CDR3 in DNA: TGCAGTGCTAGAGATCCGGGTACTGAAGCTTTCTTT.

This clonotype has a count of ten or more. This sequence joins TRBV20-1 and TRBJ1-2; D call uncertain. CDR3 length: 13 amino acids. Trimming shortened V by 0 bases and J by 0 bases, and 5 bases separated the two germline ends. The germline V gene has CDR1 DFQATT and CDR2 SNEGSKA (reference sequence). This CDR3 reads CSARDLTNYGYTF. The CDR3 nucleotides read TGCAGTGCTAGAGATCTCACTAACTATGGCTACACCTTC.

In this sample, this clonotype turned up many times. In DNA form, the CDR3 reads TGCGCCAGCAGAAGCCCTAGCGGGGGATCCTACAATGAGCAGTTCTTC. Translated: CASRSPSGGSYNEQFF. The gene calls are TRBV5-1 and TRBJ2-1, with 10 bases matching TRBD2. J was trimmed by 1 base and V by 5 bases; bases with no gene match: 6. Germline CDR1 is SGHRS and CDR2 is YFSETQ. This CDR3 has 16 amino acids.

This clonotype was counted ten times or more. The gene calls are TRBV6-5 and TRBJ2-5, with TRBD1 as a possible D gene (5 bases). From germline, CDR1 is MNHEY and CDR2 SVGAGI. CDR3 size: 14 residues. V was cut by 4 bases and J by 5 bases, with 14 bases left in between. The CDR3 DNA sequence: TGTGCCAGCAGTTTCGTTGCAGGGTCCGAGACCCAGTACTTC. Its translation is CASSFVAGSETQYF.

This clonotype occurred many times. The chain recombines TRBV7-2 with TRBJ2-3; D is unclear. CDR1 and CDR2 from the germline V gene are SGHTA and FQGNSA. The CDR3 totals 14 residues. Trimming left V 6 bases short and J 2 bases short, with 12 bases between. CDR3 nucleotide sequence: TGTGCCAGCAGGTATCTTCCTCTCACAGATACGCAGTATTTT. It is translated as CASRYLPLTDTQYF.

This chain joins TRBV7-2 and TRBJ2-5; 7 nucleotides align to TRBD2. The germline gives CDR1 SGHTA, CDR2 FQGNSA. The length of the CDR3 is 14 residues. The V gene end was trimmed by 1 base and the J gene end by 5 bases; junction bases not matched to a gene: 4. In nucleotides, the CDR3 is TGTGCCAGCAGCTTAGAAGTGGGGGGGGAGACCCAGTACTTC. This translates into CASSLEVGGETQYF.

This clonotype was seen repeatedly, ten times or more. This chain connects TRBV7-9 to TRBJ2-7, with D perhaps being TRBD1 or TRBD2 (5 bases each). Trimming removed 3 bases at V and 0 bases at J, with 15 bases between. The length of the CDR3 is 16 residues. Germline V CDR1 and CDR2: SEHNR, FQNEAQ (reference sequence). The CDR3: CASSFGSGTISYEQYF. CDR3 nucleotide sequence: TGTGCCAGCAGCTTTGGCTCCGGGACCATCTCCTACGAGCAGTACTTC.

J is TRBJ2-3 and V is TRBV29-1, with D possibly being TRBD1 or TRBD2 (6 bases each). The V end was cut by 6 bases, the J end by 4 bases, with 20 bases between. The CDR3 is 15 residues long. The germline V gene encodes CDR1 SQVTM and CDR2 ANQGSEA. The CDR3: CSVQMWGASADTQYF. Here the CDR3 DNA reads TGCAGCGTCCAAATGTGGGGGGCAAGCGCAGATACGCAGTATTTT.

This clonotype occurred many times. The V gene is TRBV5-1, the J gene TRBJ2-7; 9 positions match TRBD1. V was clipped by 4 bases and J by 7 bases; unmatched bases: 9. Germline values: CDR1 SGHRS, CDR2 YFSETQ. The CDR3 is 14 amino acids. The CDR3 nucleotides are TGCGCCAGCAGCCCCGGGACAGGGATCGATGAGCAGTACGTC. This encodes CASSPGTGIDEQYV.

This chain links TRBV19 with TRBJ2-3; 9 bases line up with TRBD2. V lost 5 bases to trimming and J lost 8 bases; unmatched junction nucleotides: 8. Germline CDR1 LNHDA, CDR2 SQIVND (reference sequence). The CDR3 extends over 14 amino acids. CDR3 loop: CASSPRGLAVTQYF. The DNA for the CDR3 is TGTGCCAGTAGTCCCAGGGGACTAGCCGTTACGCAGTATTTT.

This clonotype has a count of ten or more. The chain has TRBV27 and TRBJ2-2; a possible D gene is TRBD1 (5 bases). The germline V gene has CDR1 MNHEY and CDR2 SMNVEV (reference sequence). CDR3 size: 14 residues. V was shortened by 3 bases and J by 4 bases, with 9 bases between the two germline ends. The CDR3, as DNA: TGTGCCAGCAGTTTCCAGGGTATCACCGGGGAGCTGTTTTTT. Its translation is CASSFQGITGELFF.

The table lists this clonotype with many counts. This chain links TRBV4-3 with TRBJ2-3, with D perhaps TRBD1 (6 bases). The V gene lost 4 bases and the J gene lost 5 bases, with 13 bases spanning the gap. The CDR3 has 14 amino acids. Germline assignment: CDR1 LGHNA and CDR2 YSLEER. The CDR3, as DNA: TGCGCCAGCAGCCCATGGACAGTGGAAGATACGCAGTATTTT. Its protein is CASSPWTVEDTQYF.

The CDR3 spells CASSQGTQISPLHF. DNA of the CDR3: TGCGCCAGCAGCCAAGGAACGCAGATTTCACCCCTCCACTTT. V gene TRBV4-1 combines with J gene TRBJ1-6; D remains ambiguous. V lost 1 base to trimming and J lost 9 bases, with 10 bases between them. This CDR3 has 14 amino acids. The V gene's germline CDR1 is MGHRA and CDR2 YSYEKL.

V usage is TRBV7-2 and J usage is TRBJ2-1, with TRBD2 identical over 10 bases. The V gene's germline CDR1 is SGHTA and CDR2 FQGNSA. J gave up 9 bases and V 1 base, and 9 bases lay outside the gene matches. There are 16 residues in the CDR3. The CDR3 nucleotides are TGTGCCAGCAGCTTAGACCCGAGCGGGGGGGCGAGTGAGCAGTTCTTC. Amino acid sequence: CASSLDPSGGASEQFF. Complete variable domain (other parts from reference TRBV7-2 and TRBJ2-1): GAGVSQSPSNKVTEKGKDVELRCDPISGHTALYWYRQSLGQGLEFLIYFQGNSAPDKSGLPSDRFSAERTGGSVSTLTIQRTQQEDSAVYLCASSLDPSGGASEQFFGPGTRLTVL.

V gene TRBV7-8 combines with J gene TRBJ2-7; 9 bases are shared with TRBD1. CDR3 length: 15 residues. CDR1 is SGHVS, CDR2 FQNEAQ, per germline. With V trimmed by 2 bases and J by 3 bases, 5 bases remained unmatched. CDR3 amino acids: CASSLQGQGSYEQYV. The CDR3 nucleotides are TGTGCCAGCAGCTTACAGGGACAGGGAAGCTACGAGCAGTACGTC.

This clonotype was detected ten times or more. The chain recombines TRBV7-9 with TRBJ2-7, with 8 bases fitting TRBD2. The ends lost 1 base at V and 1 base at J; junction bases unmatched: 6. CDR3 size: 16 residues. The germline V gene encodes CDR1 SEHNR and CDR2 FQNEAQ (reference sequence). This CDR3 reads CASSLGRGAMSYEQYV. The CDR3 DNA sequence: TGTGCCAGCAGCTTAGGGCGGGGGGCCATGTCCTACGAGCAGTACGTC.

There are many counts of this clonotype. The chain has TRBV7-9 and TRBJ2-5; no clear D gene. This CDR3 is built from 13 residues. CDR1 and CDR2 from the germline V gene are SEHNR and FQNEAQ (reference sequence). V lost 1 base and J 1 base, leaving 4 bases between the germline ends. The CDR3 reads CASSLGFQETQYF. The DNA of the CDR3 is TGTGCCAGCAGCTTAGGGTTCCAAGAGACCCAGTACTTC. The full variable domain, rest sourced from reference TRBV7-9 and TRBJ2-5, is DTGVSQNPRHKITKRGQNVTFRCDPISEHNRLYWYRQTLGQGPEFLTYFQNEAQLEKSRLLSDRFSAERPKGSFSTLEIQRTEQGDSAMYLCASSLGFQETQYFGPGTRLLVL.

A few counts support this clonotype. The chain employs TRBV20-1 and TRBJ2-3; 14 bases map to TRBD2. The V gene end was trimmed by 4 bases and the J gene end by 5 bases; junction bases not matched to a gene: 14. The CDR3 loop spans 18 amino acids. Germline V lookup: CDR1 DFQATT, CDR2 SNEGSKA (reference sequence). The CDR3 sequence is CSATRLAGGGRAKDTQYF. In DNA form, the CDR3 reads TGCAGTGCTACCCGACTAGCGGGGGGGGGAAGAGCCAAAGATACGCAGTATTTT.